A single sample gave rise to the 23 T cell receptor beta chains below, sequenced in a study of cytomegalovirus exposure and HLA in healthy donors. PCR used 60 Vbeta primers and 13 Jbeta primers. TCRdb keeps only in-frame clones here, not all; method: immunoSEQ multiplex PCR. The table for this sample gives approximately 140,000 clones. Sequenced: PBMCs. The receptors derive from a woman in her forties or fifties in good health and CMV-seronegative.

This chain links TRBV5-1 with TRBJ2-5, with 7 bases that match TRBD1. Per the germline V gene, CDR1 is SGHRS and CDR2 is YFSETQ. There are 13 residues in the CDR3. Trimming removed 5 bases from V and 4 bases from J; junction bases left unmatched: 5. The CDR3 protein is CASRPTGAETQYF. The CDR3 DNA reads TGCGCCAGCAGACCCACAGGGGCAGAGACCCAGTACTTC.

The J gene is TRBJ1-2, the V gene TRBV28; 8 bases line up with TRBD1. The CDR3 is made up of 15 amino acids. Germline V gene lookup returns CDR1 MDHEN and CDR2 SYDVKM. With V trimmed by 6 bases and J by 5 bases, 11 bases remained unmatched. The CDR3 coding sequence is TGTGCCAGCAGGCTAGGACAGGGTCTTCGGTATGGCTACACCTTC. Translated: CASRLGQGLRYGYTF.

The chain employs TRBV28 and TRBJ1-3; D may be TRBD1 (5 bases). Germline V CDR1 and CDR2: MDHEN, SYDVKM. V was pared by 3 bases and J by 0 bases, with 9 bases between. This CDR3 is 15 amino acids long. CDR3 DNA sequence: TGTGCCAGCAGTTTTCGGGGGTTCTCTGGAAACACCATATATTTT. Translation gives CASSFRGFSGNTIYF.

The chain carries TRBV7-9 and TRBJ1-5; D gene unclear. Deletions cut 5 bases from V and 4 bases from J, with 6 bases between. The CDR3 sequence is 12 residues long. The V gene's germline CDR1 is SEHNR and CDR2 FQNEAQ (reference sequence). CDR3 DNA: TGTGCCAGCAGCCTCCTAAATCAGCCCCAGCATTTT. This translates into CASSLLNQPQHF.

The chain links TRBV4-1 to TRBJ2-7, with a possible D match to TRBD2 (5 bases). V was shortened by 1 base and J by 0 bases, with 10 bases between the two germline ends. The V gene's germline CDR1 is MGHRA and CDR2 YSYEKL. This CDR3 spans 15 amino acids. CDR3: CASSQGGLGSYEQYF. For the CDR3, the DNA is TGCGCCAGCAGCCAAGGAGGACTGGGCTCCTACGAGCAGTACTTC.

The chain carries TRBV28 and TRBJ2-7, with D tentatively TRBD2 (6 bases). The CDR3 runs to 17 residues. Germline-derived CDR1 and CDR2 are MDHEN and SYDVKM. The V end was cut by 2 bases, the J end by 3 bases, with 20 bases between. The chain's CDR3 is CASSLVLAREEGYEQYF. Written as DNA, the CDR3 is TGTGCCAGCAGTTTAGTTCTGGCCAGGGAGGAAGGCTACGAGCAGTACTTC.

CDR3 loop: CASSPGQNTEAFF. The CDR3 DNA sequence: TGTGCCAGCAGTCCCGGACAAAACACTGAAGCTTTCTTT. The chain couples TRBV6-5 to TRBJ1-1, with D tentatively TRBD1 (5 bases). Germline loops: CDR1 MNHEY, CDR2 SVGAGI. The CDR3 extends over 13 amino acids. V lost 5 bases, J lost 2 bases, and 9 bases lay in between.

The chain employs TRBV5-6 and TRBJ1-5, with D possibly being TRBD1 (6 bases). CDR1 and CDR2 (germline): SGHDT, YYEEEE. Trimming pared 3 bases from V and 0 bases from J, leaving 16 bases between. The CDR3 has 17 residues. For the CDR3, the DNA is TGTGCCAGCAGCTCACGGGGGGCGGTGTATAGCAATCAGCCCCAGCATTTT. Translated, it gives CASSSRGAVYSNQPQHF. Complete variable domain (other parts from reference TRBV5-6 and TRBJ1-5): DAGVTQSPTHLIKTRGQQVTLRCSPKSGHDTVSWYQQALGQGPQFIFQYYEEEERQRGNFPDRFSGHQFPNYSSELNVNALLLGDSALYLCASSSRGAVYSNQPQHFGDGTRLSIL.

The gene calls are TRBV20-1 and TRBJ2-1; D uncertain. The CDR3 sequence is 11 residues long. Germline CDR1 DFQATT, CDR2 SNEGSKA (reference sequence). Trimming stripped 6 bases from V and 15 bases from J, with 18 bases between. CDR3 sequence: CSAQSPEFAFF. The CDR3 bases are TGCAGTGCCCAAAGCCCGGAGTTCGCGTTCTTC.

The chain uses TRBV15 and TRBJ2-3; TRBD2 aligns across 13 bases. V dropped 0 bases and J dropped 7; count of bases not matched to a gene: 10. Germline loops: CDR1 LNHNV, CDR2 YYDKDF (reference sequence). The CDR3 is made up of 18 amino acids. CDR3 in DNA: TGTGCCACCAGCAGAGAACTAGCGGGAGGGCCGGGAGCGAATACGCAGTATTTT. This gives the protein CATSRELAGGPGANTQYF. Full variable domain (missing parts from reference TRBV15 and TRBJ2-3): DAMVIQNPRYQVTQFGKPVTLSCSQTLNHNVMYWYQQKSSQAPKLLFHYYDKDFNNEADTPDNFQSRRPNTSFCFLDIRSPGLGDTAMYLCATSRELAGGPGANTQYFGPGTRLTVL.

The CDR3 protein is CASSLYRGTVYEQYF. The CDR3 nucleotides read TGTGCCAGCAGTTTATACAGGGGAACCGTCTACGAGCAGTACTTC. This chain uses TRBV28 with TRBJ2-7, with 7 bases that match TRBD1. This CDR3 comprises 15 residues. Trimming removed 1 base from V and 3 bases from J; junction bases left unmatched: 6. CDR1 and CDR2 from the germline V gene are MDHEN and SYDVKM. Together with reference TRBV28 and TRBJ2-7, the CDR3 gives the full variable domain: DVKVTQSSRYLVKRTGEKVFLECVQDMDHENMFWYRQDPGLGLRLIYFSYDVKMKEKGDIPEGYSVSREKKERFSLILESASTNQTSMYLCASSLYRGTVYEQYFGPGTRLTVT.

CDR3 sequence: CAWSSGTTPTDTQYF. As DNA, the CDR3 is TGTGCCTGGAGTTCCGGGACAACCCCCACAGATACGCAGTATTTT. The chain employs TRBV30 and TRBJ2-3; a possible D gene is TRBD1 (6 bases). V was pared by 2 bases and J by 2 bases, with 14 bases between. The germline gives CDR1 GTSNPN, CDR2 SVGIG (reference sequence). This CDR3 is 15 amino acids long.

The chain employs TRBV2 and TRBJ1-1, with D uncertain. In germline, CDR1 is SNHLY, CDR2 FYNNEI. CDR3 length: 15 amino acids. Trimming shortened V by 6 bases and J by 5 bases, and 19 bases separated the two germline ends. CDR3 region: CASRDLSVGKTEAFF. DNA for the CDR3: TGTGCCAGCAGGGATCTATCTGTCGGGAAAACTGAAGCTTTCTTT.

The chain is built from TRBV4-3 and TRBJ1-6; no firm D call. The CDR3 is 16 amino acids. Germline assignment: CDR1 LGHNA and CDR2 YSLEER. Trimming stripped 2 bases from V and 9 bases from J, with 17 bases between. The CDR3 reads CASSQNLAKAGSPLHF. The CDR3 region has the DNA TGCGCCAGCAGCCAAAATTTGGCCAAAGCGGGTTCACCCCTCCACTTT.

The chain links TRBV4-3 to TRBJ1-2; no clear D. The CDR3 loop spans 14 amino acids. V lost 5 bases to trimming and J lost 1 base, with 11 bases between them. Germline-derived CDR1 and CDR2 are LGHNA and YSLEER. This chain's CDR3 is CASSLSRDNYGYTF. CDR3 coding DNA: TGCGCCAGCAGCTTAAGCCGGGATAACTATGGCTACACCTTC.

The rearrangement uses TRBV9 and TRBJ2-1, with TRBD2 matching 7 bases. The CDR3 totals 17 residues. The germline CDR1 and CDR2 sequences are SGDLS and YYNGEE. With 1 base clipped from V and 5 bases from J, the junction kept 12 bases outside the gene matches. CDR3 nucleotides: TGTGCCAGCAGCGTAACTTCGACGGGAGGCTGGCACAATGAGCAGTTCTTC. Amino acid sequence: CASSVTSTGGWHNEQFF.

The J gene is TRBJ1-2, the V gene TRBV5-6; D is ambiguous. The length of the CDR3 is 14 residues. V was pared by 2 bases and J by 5 bases, with 13 bases between. The V gene's germline CDR1 is SGHDT and CDR2 YYEEEE. The CDR3 DNA follows: TGTGCCAGCAGCTTCTCCCCCAGGTGGTATGGCTACACCTTC. This encodes CASSFSPRWYGYTF.

The chain uses TRBV9 and TRBJ2-1; 9 bases are shared with TRBD2. Trimming cost V 0 bases and J 4 bases; bases outside gene matches: 2. The CDR3 length is 15 residues. Germline V gene sequence: CDR1 SGDLS, CDR2 YYNGEE. The CDR3 sequence is CASSVGGGAYNEQFF. In DNA, the CDR3 is TGTGCCAGCAGCGTAGGCGGGGGGGCATACAATGAGCAGTTCTTC.

This chain links TRBV4-2 with TRBJ2-1; 9 bases are shared with TRBD1. The CDR3 extends over 15 amino acids. The V and J ends lost 3 bases and 6 bases, in that order; junction bases with no gene match: 6. Looked up from germline, CDR1 is LGHNA and CDR2 is YNFKEQ. CDR3 coding DNA: TGTGCCAGCAGCCACCCGGACAGGGGTGGCAATGAGCAGTTCTTC. Its protein is CASSHPDRGGNEQFF.

The chain employs TRBV6-4 and TRBJ2-1; 8 bases align to TRBD2. CDR1 and CDR2 (germline): MRHNA, SNTAGT. V trimming: 4 bases; J trimming: 5 bases; junction bases outside the gene matches: 7. The CDR3 spans 15 residues. CDR3 sequence: CASSAVSGTDNEQFF. The CDR3 region has the DNA TGTGCCAGCAGTGCCGTTAGCGGGACGGACAATGAGCAGTTCTTC.

The gene calls are TRBV6-5 and TRBJ1-1; D is possibly TRBD1 (5 bases). V dropped 4 bases and J dropped 3 bases, with 15 bases sitting between them. Germline loops: CDR1 MNHEY, CDR2 SVGAGI. This CDR3 spans 15 amino acids. The CDR3 protein is CASSSGTPGDTEAFF. The CDR3 coding sequence is TGTGCCAGCAGTTCCGGGACCCCGGGGGACACTGAAGCTTTCTTT.

This sequence joins TRBV5-6 and TRBJ2-5, with 13 bases that match TRBD2. The germline gives CDR1 SGHDT, CDR2 YYEEEE. V lost 0 bases, J lost 6 bases, and 5 bases stayed unmatched. The CDR3 runs 16 residues. CDR3 sequence: CASSLEGLAGVKTQYF. CDR3 DNA: TGTGCCAGCAGCTTGGAAGGACTAGCGGGAGTAAAGACCCAGTACTTC.

V gene TRBV12-5 combines with J gene TRBJ1-2; D unclear. With 0 bases removed from V and 5 bases from J, the gap between germline ends came to 16 bases. CDR1 is LGHNT, CDR2 FRNRAP, per germline. The CDR3 totals 16 residues. CDR3 sequence: CASGLVEEVPLYGYTF. The CDR3 DNA follows: TGTGCTAGTGGTTTGGTAGAGGAGGTTCCGTTATATGGCTACACCTTC.